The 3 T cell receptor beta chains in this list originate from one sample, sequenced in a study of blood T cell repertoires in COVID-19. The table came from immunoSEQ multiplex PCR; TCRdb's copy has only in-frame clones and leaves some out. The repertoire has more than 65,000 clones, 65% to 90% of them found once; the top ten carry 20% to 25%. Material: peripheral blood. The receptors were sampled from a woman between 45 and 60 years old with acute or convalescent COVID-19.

The CDR3 DNA reads TGTGCCAGTAGTACCCAGGGAAAAGATCAGCCCCAGCATTTT. Translation gives CASSTQGKDQPQHF. The chain carries TRBV19 and TRBJ1-5; tentative D call: TRBD1 (5 bases). The CDR3 contains 14 residues. CDR1 LNHDA and CDR2 SQIVND come from the germline V gene (reference sequence). The ends were cut back, 4 bases at V and 5 bases at J, with 12 bases in the middle.

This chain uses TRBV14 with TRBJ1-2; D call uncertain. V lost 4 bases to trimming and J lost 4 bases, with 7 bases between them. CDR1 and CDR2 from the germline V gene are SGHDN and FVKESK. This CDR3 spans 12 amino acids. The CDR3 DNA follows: TGTGCCAGCAGCCCAGGACTCTATGGCTACACCTTC. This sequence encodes CASSPGLYGYTF.

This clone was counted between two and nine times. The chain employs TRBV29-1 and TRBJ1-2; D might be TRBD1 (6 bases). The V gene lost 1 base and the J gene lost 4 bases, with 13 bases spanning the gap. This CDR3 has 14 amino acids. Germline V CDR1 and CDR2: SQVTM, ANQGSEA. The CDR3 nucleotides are TGCAGCGTTGAAGGAGGGGGACGGAGCTATGGCTACACCTTC. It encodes CSVEGGGRSYGYTF.